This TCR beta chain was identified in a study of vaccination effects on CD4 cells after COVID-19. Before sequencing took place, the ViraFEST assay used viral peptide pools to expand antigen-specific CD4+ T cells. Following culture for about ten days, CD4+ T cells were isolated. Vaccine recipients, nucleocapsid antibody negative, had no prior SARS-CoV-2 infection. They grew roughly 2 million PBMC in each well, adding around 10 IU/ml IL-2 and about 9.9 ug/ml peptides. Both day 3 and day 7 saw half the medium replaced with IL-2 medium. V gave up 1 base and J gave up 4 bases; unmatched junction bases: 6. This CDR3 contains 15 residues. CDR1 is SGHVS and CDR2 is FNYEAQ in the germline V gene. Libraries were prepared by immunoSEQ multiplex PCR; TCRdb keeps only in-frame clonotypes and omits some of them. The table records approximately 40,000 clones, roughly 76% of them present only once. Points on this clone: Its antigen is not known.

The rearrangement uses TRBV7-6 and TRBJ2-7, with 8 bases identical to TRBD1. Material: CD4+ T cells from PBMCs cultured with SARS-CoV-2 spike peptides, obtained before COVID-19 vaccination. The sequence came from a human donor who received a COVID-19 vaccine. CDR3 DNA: TGTGCCAGCAGCTTAGATGACAGGGGAGTTTACGAGCAGTACTTC. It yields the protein CASSLDDRGVYEQYF.